This T cell receptor beta chain comes out of a study of vaccination and CD4 T cells after COVID-19. Across the whole study: Those taking part got two shots of either the BNT162b2 or the mRNA-1273 vaccine. Investigators took post-vaccine samples a median roughly 70 days after dose two, within a range of 14 to 241.

Sequence data for DNA of cultured CD4+ T cells were generated by the Oncomine TCR Beta short-read assay. One entry per CDR3 protein, called by TCRdb with MiXCR from the PCR reads. The sample holds some 19,000 distinct CDR3 sequences, 40% to 45% seen once. Germline CDR1 is MDHEN and CDR2 is SYDVKM. Trimming at V came to 5 bases and at J to 1 base, leaving 2 bases not matched to a gene. CDR3 length: 14 residues. The treatment denotes: approximately nine-day PBMC culture with coronavirus spike peptide pools or control peptides (ViraFEST assay). ViraFEST stimulated the growth of antigen-specific T cells using peptide pools and subsequently profiled their TCRs by sequencing. Only a few counts were recorded for this clonotype. What it recognizes is unknown.

The V gene is TRBV28, the J gene TRBJ2-3; TRBD2 aligns across 8 bases. This sequence originates from a human donor who had recovered from COVID-19. The sample comprised CD4+ T cells from blood, cultured in vitro. Here the CDR3 reads CASSTGGGTDTQYF. Written as DNA, the CDR3 is TGTGCCAGCAGTACCGGGGGGGGCACAGATACGCAGTATTTT.